This paragraph covers one T cell receptor beta chain sequence. Its cognate antigen is unknown. Constant-segment primers and 5'RACE yielded cDNA libraries for TCR alpha and TCR beta, each carrying sample barcodes and UMIs. TCRdb recomputed calls from the 5' RACE reads with MiXCR, one row per CDR3 protein. The profile covers around 120,000 distinct CDR3 sequences, with roughly 15% appearing a single time and approximately 15% taken by the ten largest. Germline assignment: CDR1 DFQATT and CDR2 SNEGSKA (reference sequence). This CDR3 has 17 residues. The V end was cut by 3 bases, the J end by 3 bases, with 21 bases between. These data originate in a study of T-cell memory formation after mild COVID-19. Study as a whole: Most TCR clusters belonged to a single donor.

Study observations and caveats: The second-wave clones peaking on day 37 were not confirmed as SARS-CoV-2-specific. In pre-infection memory, a portion of responding clones appeared, which suggested that cross-reactive memory joined.

V usage is TRBV20-1 and J usage is TRBJ2-1; TRBD2 might be the D (6 bases). The sequenced sample was PBMCs or a T cell subset sorted from them (not recorded which). This clonotype originated in an adult woman who had mild COVID-19 (a few samples of this study predate the infection). Cell type and time point are not known. CDR3 bases: TGCAGTGCTAGGTCGGGACTCCCAGAATCCTACTACAATGAGCAGTTCTTC. It yields the protein CSARSGLPESYYNEQFF.